Listed below are T cell receptor beta chains from one sample, sequenced in a study of shared clonotypes between healthy human individuals. Assay used: immunoSEQ multiplex PCR; TCRdb lists only in-frame clones, some missing. Of about 1.5 million clones detected, about 98% appear once; the ten largest clones hold approximately 0.44%. The sample was naive CD4+ T cells sorted from blood. The receptors stem from a man aged 25-45 years in good health. CDR3s include the opening cysteine and the closing phenylalanine or tryptophan. The D gene is left open where the match is weak. Clone size, where shown, is once, few, many, or a class for clones that have expanded.

-	TRBV18	TRBD1	TRBJ1-2	CASSPIDRGGYGYTF	TGTGCCAGCTCACCAATCGACAGGGGAGGCTATGGCTACACCTTC
-	TRBV4-2	-	TRBJ2-1	CASSQVGTSYNEQFF	TGTGCCAGCAGCCAAGTCGGGACTTCCTACAATGAGCAGTTCTTC
-	TRBV10-1	TRBD1	TRBJ1-4	CASSEHRGGENEKLFF	TGCGCCAGCAGTGAGCACAGGGGGGGAGAAAATGAAAAACTGTTTTTT
-	TRBV14	-	TRBJ1-3	CASSQDSGNTIYF	TGTGCCAGCAGCCAAGACTCTGGAAACACCATATATTTT
-	TRBV9	TRBD2	TRBJ2-1	CASSVGALAGYNEQFF	TGTGCCAGCAGCGTAGGCGCACTAGCGGGGTACAATGAGCAGTTCTTC
-	TRBV2	TRBD1	TRBJ2-7	CASSRDSTYEQYF	TGTGCCAGCAGTAGGGACAGCACCTACGAGCAGTACTTC
once	TRBV11-2	TRBD2	TRBJ2-7	CASSSSGLAQGEQYF	TGTGCCAGCAGCTCTAGCGGCCTAGCCCAGGGCGAGCAGTACTTC
-	TRBV7-9	-	TRBJ2-7	CASSLLGQILDEQYF	TGTGCCAGCAGCTTACTAGGACAGATATTAGACGAGCAGTACTTC
-	TRBV9	-	TRBJ1-5	CASSLTGYNQPQHF	TGTGCCAGCAGCCTTACGGGGTACAATCAGCCCCAGCATTTT
-	TRBV6-5	-	TRBJ2-3	CASSYLLGDTQYF	TGTGCCAGCAGTTACCTACTGGGAGATACGCAGTATTTT
-	TRBV18	TRBD2	TRBJ2-2	CASSQTTSGISNTGELFF	TGTGCCAGCTCACAAACAACTAGCGGGATCTCGAACACCGGGGAGCTGTTTTTT
-	TRBV4-3	-	TRBJ2-3	CASSLELDLGMDTQYF	TGCGCCAGCAGCCTGGAGTTGGATCTCGGGATGGATACGCAGTATTTT
once	TRBV27	TRBD1	TRBJ2-2	CASSWITGTGNTGELFF	TGTGCCAGCAGTTGGATAACCGGGACAGGGAACACCGGGGAGCTGTTTTTT
-	TRBV18	-	TRBJ2-5	CASSPAGRETQYF	TGTGCCAGCTCACCGGCGGGACGAGAGACCCAGTACTTC
-	TRBV7-2	TRBD2	TRBJ2-7	CASSLDSRGLGQYF	TGTGCCAGCAGCTTAGACAGTAGGGGACTAGGGCAGTACTTC